This T cell receptor (beta chain) came from a study of blood T cell repertoires in COVID-19. Study information: COVID-19 samples, acute and convalescent, were from the United States, Italy and Spain. Sample material is recorded as cDNA or gDNA derived from T cells, B-cell-depleted T cells, or PBMCs.

TCRdb keeps only in-frame clones here, not all; method: immunoSEQ multiplex PCR. This table has hundreds of thousands of clones, approximately 90% appearing once. Germline assignment: CDR1 SGDLS and CDR2 YYNGEE. CDR3 size: 15 residues. Trimming at V came to 4 bases and at J to 8 bases, leaving 12 bases not matched to a gene. All enrollees were roughly 18 to 95 years old and from 20 to 30 US areas. Clinical history as reported by participants underpinned cohort assignment. The gene calls are TRBV9 and TRBJ2-1; 7 bases are shared with TRBD2. The receptor's source is a woman aged 40 to 50 with acute COVID-19. Sequencing used PBMCs or T cells enriched from blood (not recorded which). Here the CDR3 reads CASSPGGRRSDEQFF. CDR3 nucleotide sequence: TGTGCCAGCAGCCCCGGGGGGAGGAGGTCCGATGAGCAGTTCTTC.